A selection of T cell receptor beta chains follows, all from one sample in a study of CD8 T cells in Susac syndrome. TCRdb redid the calling of the immunoSEQ multiplex PCR reads with MiXCR, one entry per CDR3 protein. This table has some 170,000 distinct CDR3 sequences, roughly 94% appearing once. Sequenced material: CD4+ T cells from PBMCs. These receptors all stem from a human donor with Susac syndrome. CDR3s include the opening cysteine and the closing phenylalanine or tryptophan. The D gene is left open where the match is weak. Size values are once, few and many counts, or a class for expanded clones, and some rows have none.

V gene: TRBV5-1
clone size: .
J gene: TRBJ2-2
D gene: TRBD1
CDR3 DNA: TGCGCCAGCAGCTTTAGGGGACAGGGGCGCACCGGGGAGCTGTTTTTT
CDR3 protein: CASSFRGQGRTGELFF

V gene: TRBV12-5
clone size: .
J gene: TRBJ2-3
D gene: .
CDR3 DNA: TGTGCTAGTGCCCCGTCGAGCACAGATACGCAGTATTTT
CDR3 protein: CASAPSSTDTQYF

V gene: TRBV14
clone size: .
J gene: TRBJ1-3
D gene: .
CDR3 DNA: TGTGCCAGCAGCGTGGGAAACACCATATATTTT
CDR3 protein: CASSVGNTIYF

V gene: TRBV18
clone size: .
J gene: TRBJ1-1
D gene: TRBD1
CDR3 DNA: TGTGCCAGCTCACCGCCGGGACCCCAGGGGGGCACTGAAGCTTTCTTT
CDR3 protein: CASSPPGPQGGTEAFF

V gene: TRBV12-5
clone size: once
J gene: TRBJ2-5
D gene: .
CDR3 DNA: TGTGCTAGCTTTGACGTGGAGACCCAGTACTTC
CDR3 protein: CASFDVETQYF

V gene: TRBV20-1
clone size: .
J gene: TRBJ1-5
D gene: TRBD1
CDR3 DNA: TGCAGTGCCGCATGGAGGACAGGGGACAATCAGCCCCAGCATTTT
CDR3 protein: CSAAWRTGDNQPQHF

V gene: TRBV29-1
clone size: .
J gene: TRBJ1-1
D gene: .
CDR3 DNA: TGCAGCGTCCCCCTTAACGGGGGCGCGGAGAAAGCTTTCTTT
CDR3 protein: CSVPLNGGAEKAFF

V gene: TRBV3-1
clone size: few
J gene: TRBJ2-1
D gene: TRBD2
CDR3 DNA: TGTGCCAGCAGCCCTACTAGCGGGGGTTACAATGAGCAGTTCTTC
CDR3 protein: CASSPTSGGYNEQFF

V gene: TRBV24-1
clone size: .
J gene: TRBJ2-2
D gene: TRBD2
CDR3 DNA: TGTGCCACCAGTGATTTGATGCGGGAGGCGACCACCGGGGAGCTGTTTTTT
CDR3 protein: CATSDLMREATTGELFF

V gene: TRBV29-1
clone size: .
J gene: TRBJ1-1
D gene: TRBD1
CDR3 DNA: TGCAGCGTTGACGGACAGGGGGGAACTGAAGCTTTCTTT
CDR3 protein: CSVDGQGGTEAFF

V gene: TRBV11-2
clone size: .
J gene: TRBJ2-2
D gene: TRBD2
CDR3 DNA: TGTGCCAGCAGCCCGCGACTAGCGGGAAATACCGGGGAGCTGTTTTTT
CDR3 protein: CASSPRLAGNTGELFF

V gene: TRBV6-6
clone size: .
J gene: TRBJ1-1
D gene: .
CDR3 DNA: TGTGCCACCATGGGGGGTGATTTTACTGAAGCTTTCTTT
CDR3 protein: CATMGGDFTEAFF

V gene: TRBV19
clone size: .
J gene: TRBJ1-1
D gene: .
CDR3 DNA: TGTGCCAGTAGTATGGTCAGGGACACTGAAGCTTTCTTT
CDR3 protein: CASSMVRDTEAFF

V gene: TRBV7-2
clone size: .
J gene: TRBJ2-1
D gene: .
CDR3 DNA: TGTGCCAGCAGCTTAATCGGTTACAATGAGCAGTTCTTC
CDR3 protein: CASSLIGYNEQFF

V gene: TRBV2
clone size: once
J gene: TRBJ2-7
D gene: .
CDR3 DNA: TGTGCCAGCGGGAGGGGGCCCTACGAGCAGTACTTC
CDR3 protein: CASGRGPYEQYF

V gene: TRBV6-2/TRBV6-3
clone size: .
J gene: TRBJ2-1
D gene: TRBD1
CDR3 DNA: TGTGCCAGCAGTCAACAGGGGTACAATGAGCAGTTCTTC
CDR3 protein: CASSQQGYNEQFF

V gene: TRBV20-1
clone size: .
J gene: TRBJ2-2
D gene: .
CDR3 DNA: TGCAGTGCTTCTAGGGGTAACACCGGGGAGCTGTTTTTT
CDR3 protein: CSASRGNTGELFF

V gene: TRBV24-1
clone size: .
J gene: TRBJ2-1
D gene: TRBD2
CDR3 DNA: TGTGCCACCAGTGATCCCCCGGGACTAGCGGGAAATGAGCAGTTCTTC
CDR3 protein: CATSDPPGLAGNEQFF

V gene: TRBV11-2
clone size: once
J gene: TRBJ2-1
D gene: TRBD2
CDR3 DNA: TGTGCCAGCAGCCCCGGGACTAGCGGGAGGATTGGCAATGAGCAGTTCTTC
CDR3 protein: CASSPGTSGRIGNEQFF

V gene: TRBV2
clone size: .
J gene: TRBJ2-3
D gene: .
CDR3 DNA: TGTGCCAGCAGTGAAGAAGGTATGGATACGCAGTATTTT
CDR3 protein: CASSEEGMDTQYF

V gene: TRBV20-1
clone size: .
J gene: TRBJ2-3
D gene: TRBD1
CDR3 DNA: TGCAGTGCTGCCGGGACAGGGAGACCCTCTAGCACAGATACGCAGTATTTT
CDR3 protein: CSAAGTGRPSSTDTQYF

V gene: TRBV29-1
clone size: .
J gene: TRBJ2-2
D gene: TRBD2
CDR3 DNA: TGCAGCGTTTTAGCGGTAGCGGGCACCGGGGAGCTGTTTTTT
CDR3 protein: CSVLAVAGTGELFF

V gene: TRBV4-1
clone size: once
J gene: TRBJ1-2
D gene: .
CDR3 DNA: TGCGCCAGCAGACAACCTCGGGGGGCTAACTATGGCTACACCTTC
CDR3 protein: CASRQPRGANYGYTF

V gene: TRBV30
clone size: .
J gene: TRBJ1-1
D gene: .
CDR3 DNA: TGTGCCTGGAGTCTGATGAGCAACCGAGCTTTCTTT
CDR3 protein: CAWSLMSNRAFF

V gene: TRBV20-1
clone size: few
J gene: TRBJ2-7
D gene: TRBD2
CDR3 DNA: TGCAGTGCTAACTACCCAGGAGCGGGGTTCTACGAGCAGTACTTC
CDR3 protein: CSANYPGAGFYEQYF

V gene: TRBV20-1
clone size: .
J gene: TRBJ2-7
D gene: .
CDR3 DNA: TGCAGTGTTCAGACAGGTCCCTCCTACGAGCAGTACTTC
CDR3 protein: CSVQTGPSYEQYF

V gene: TRBV7-2
clone size: .
J gene: TRBJ2-7
D gene: .
CDR3 DNA: TGTGCCAGCAGCTTAGCCCTCGAGGACGAGCAGTACTTC
CDR3 protein: CASSLALEDEQYF

V gene: TRBV5-1
clone size: .
J gene: TRBJ2-7
D gene: TRBD1
CDR3 DNA: TGCGCCAGCAGCCCCGGGACAGCCGGGGACGAGCAGTACTTC
CDR3 protein: CASSPGTAGDEQYF

V gene: TRBV20-1
clone size: .
J gene: TRBJ2-7
D gene: TRBD2
CDR3 DNA: TGCAGTGCCCCCCCCCTGGCCAGCGGGAGGGCCTACGAGCAGTACTTC
CDR3 protein: CSAPPLASGRAYEQYF

V gene: TRBV2
clone size: .
J gene: TRBJ2-7
D gene: .
CDR3 DNA: TGTGCCAGCAGTACCCGGAGTGGGCTTGCCTACGAGCAGTACTTC
CDR3 protein: CASSTRSGLAYEQYF

V gene: TRBV29-1
clone size: .
J gene: TRBJ1-4
D gene: .
CDR3 DNA: TGCAGCGTTGATGCAGGCCGGGAAAAACTGTTTTTT
CDR3 protein: CSVDAGREKLFF